This T cell receptor (beta chain) was recovered during a study of T cell repertoires in cytomegalovirus infection. Study-wide background: HLA-C-restricted CMV epitopes, recently identified, and well-studied HLA-B-restricted ones were used by the study. From public TCR beta signatures came an indication of both CMV infection and matching HLA type.

This clonotype was recorded many times. Its antigen is as yet unknown. Using its own MiXCR run on the reads, TCRdb lists one record per CDR3 protein. The sample records around 710,000 distinct CDR3 sequences, almost 30% being singletons. Trimming at V came to 1 base and at J to 5 bases, leaving 4 bases not matched to a gene. CDR1 is SGHVS and CDR2 is FNYEAQ in the germline V gene. The CDR3 is 15 amino acids. This specimen consisted of cultured CD8+ T cells from PBMCs, obtained from culture after CMV antigen stimulation. This sequence joins TRBV7-6 and TRBJ1-5, with 8 positions matching TRBD1. The source of this sequence is a human donor in good health (CMV status not recorded). Some clones in this sample may be carry-over from other donors' samples. The CDR3 bases are TGTGCCAGCAGCTTAGAGCAGGGGGCTTATCAGCCCCAGCATTTT. Translated: CASSLEQGAYQPQHF.